This TCR beta chain was profiled in a study of T cells in localized non-small cell lung cancer. Findings of the study overall: Analysis by sequencing included only one tumor region, so heterogeneity remains possible.

This clone was observed a single time. Its antigen is currently unknown. Looked up from germline, CDR1 is SQVTM and CDR2 is ANQGSEA. The CDR3 sequence is 12 residues long. The V gene lost 4 bases and the J gene lost 3 bases, with 9 bases spanning the gap. Some clones are missing from TCRdb's copy, which holds only in-frame ones; the method was immunoSEQ multiplex PCR. The sample lists 1,500 to 2,000 clones, 25% occurring once. The clonotype was recovered from a male donor at least 60 years old with stage II lung adenocarcinoma. Here the sequenced sample was normal lung tissue next to the tumor, taken before any cancer treatment. This rearrangement joins TRBV29-1 to TRBJ1-2, with D uncertain. This CDR3 is CSVGREDYGYTF. The CDR3 DNA sequence: TGCAGCGTTGGAAGGGAAGACTATGGCTACACCTTC.